This T cell receptor beta chain was identified during a study of shared clonotypes between healthy human individuals. Data came from immunoSEQ multiplex PCR; TCRdb stores just in-frame clones and leaves some out. The repertoire holds over 2 million clones, with less than 95% as singletons. CDR1 and CDR2 from the germline V gene are MNHNS and SASEGT. After removal of 10 bases from V and 0 bases from J, the junction contained 5 bases not matched to a gene. The CDR3 sequence is 14 residues long. This TCR was sampled from a man younger than 35 in good health. Some clones in this sample may be carry-over from other donors' samples. Sequencing was performed on naive CD4+ T cells from PBMCs. The sample's subset: CD45RA+ positively selected. This rearrangement joins TRBV6-1 to TRBJ2-1; 8 bases map to TRBD1. CDR3 DNA sequence: TGTGCCACCAATACAGGGGGCTCCTACAATGAGCAGTTCTTC. This sequence encodes CATNTGGSYNEQFF.